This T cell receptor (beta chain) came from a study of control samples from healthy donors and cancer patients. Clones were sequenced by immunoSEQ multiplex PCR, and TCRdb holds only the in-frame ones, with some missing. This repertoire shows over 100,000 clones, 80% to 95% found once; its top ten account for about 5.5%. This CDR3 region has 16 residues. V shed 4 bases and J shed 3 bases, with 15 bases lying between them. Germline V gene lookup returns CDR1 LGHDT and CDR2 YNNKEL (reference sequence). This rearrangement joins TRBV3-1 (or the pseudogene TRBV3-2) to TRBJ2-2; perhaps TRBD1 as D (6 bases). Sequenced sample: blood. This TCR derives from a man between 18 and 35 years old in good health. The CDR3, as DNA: TGTGCCAGCAGCCTACCACAGGGTTCATACACCGGGGAGCTGTTTTTT. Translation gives CASSLPQGSYTGELFF.